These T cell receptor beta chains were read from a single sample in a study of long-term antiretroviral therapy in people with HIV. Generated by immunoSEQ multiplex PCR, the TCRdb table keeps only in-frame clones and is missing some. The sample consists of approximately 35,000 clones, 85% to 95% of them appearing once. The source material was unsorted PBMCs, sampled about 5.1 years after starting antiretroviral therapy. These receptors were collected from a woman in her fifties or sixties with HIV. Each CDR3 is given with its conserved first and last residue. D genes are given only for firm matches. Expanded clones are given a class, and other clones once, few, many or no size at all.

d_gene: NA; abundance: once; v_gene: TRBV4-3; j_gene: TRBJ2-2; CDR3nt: TGCGCCAGCAGCCAAGGCAAGGGGAGTACCGGGGAGCTGTTTTTT; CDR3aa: CASSQGKGSTGELFF
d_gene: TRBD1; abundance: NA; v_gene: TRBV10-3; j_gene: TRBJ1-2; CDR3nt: TGTGCCATCAGTGAGCTTAGACAGGGAACTGGTGGCTACACCTTC; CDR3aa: CAISELRQGTGGYTF
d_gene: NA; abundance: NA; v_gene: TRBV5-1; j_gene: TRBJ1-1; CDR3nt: TGCGCCAGCAGCCAAACCTTGGGTGCCTTCACTGAAGCTTTCTTT; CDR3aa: CASSQTLGAFTEAFF
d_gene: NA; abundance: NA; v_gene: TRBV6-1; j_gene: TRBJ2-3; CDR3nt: TGTGCCAGCAGGACAGGACCTAGCACAGATACGCAGTATTTT; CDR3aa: CASRTGPSTDTQYF
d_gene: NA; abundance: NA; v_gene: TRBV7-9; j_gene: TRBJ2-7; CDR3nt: TGTGCCAGCAGCTCCATTATCTCCTACGAGCAGTACTTC; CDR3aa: CASSSIISYEQYF
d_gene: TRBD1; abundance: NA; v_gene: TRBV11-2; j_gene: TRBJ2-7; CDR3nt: TGTGCCAGTGGGGACCCGTATTTACCGCCGGGACAGGGTTCCTACGAGCAGTACTTC; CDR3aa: CASGDPYLPPGQGSYEQYF
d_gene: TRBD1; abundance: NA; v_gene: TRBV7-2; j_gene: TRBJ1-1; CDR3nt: TGTGCCAGCAGCACCAGGACAGGGGGGGGGAACACTGAAGCTTTCTTT; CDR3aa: CASSTRTGGGNTEAFF
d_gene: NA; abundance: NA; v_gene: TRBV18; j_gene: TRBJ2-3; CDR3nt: TGTGCCAGCTCACCTCGAGGGCACACGGCCGCCACAGATACGCAGTATTTT; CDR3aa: CASSPRGHTAATDTQYF
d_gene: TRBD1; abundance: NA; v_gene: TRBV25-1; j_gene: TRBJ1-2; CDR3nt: TGTGCCAGCAGTGAGACAGGGGCAAAAAGCCTTATAGATGGCTACACCTTC; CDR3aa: CASSETGAKSLIDGYTF
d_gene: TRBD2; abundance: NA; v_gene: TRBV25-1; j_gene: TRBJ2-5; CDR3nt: TGTGCCAGCAGTGAGGGGAACGGCGGGGGCCAAGAGACCCAGTACTTC; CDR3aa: CASSEGNGGGQETQYF
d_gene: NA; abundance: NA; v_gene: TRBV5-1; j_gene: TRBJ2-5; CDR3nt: TGCGCCAGCAGCCCAAGGACTTTGGGGGCACAAGAGACCCAGTACTTC; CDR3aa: CASSPRTLGAQETQYF
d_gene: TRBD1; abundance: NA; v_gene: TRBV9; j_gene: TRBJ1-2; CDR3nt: TGTGCCAGCAGCGTAGATCTAGGGCCGGGGACAGCTGGCCGTGGCTACACCTTC; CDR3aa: CASSVDLGPGTAGRGYTF
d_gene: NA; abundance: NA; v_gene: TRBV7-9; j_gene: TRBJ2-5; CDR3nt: TGTGCCAGCAGCCCCGAAATAGGGGGGCAGGGAGGAGAGACCCAGTACTTC; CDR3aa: CASSPEIGGQGGETQYF
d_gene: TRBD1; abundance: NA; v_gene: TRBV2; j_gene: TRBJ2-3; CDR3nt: TGTGCCAGCAGTGAAAAAGGCGCAGGGACAGGGGGCGCAGATACGCAGTATTTT; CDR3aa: CASSEKGAGTGGADTQYF
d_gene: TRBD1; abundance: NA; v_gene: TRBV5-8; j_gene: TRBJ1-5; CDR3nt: TGTGCCAGCAGCTTTCCAGGACAGGGGGCGTCAAGGCAGCCCCAGCATTTT; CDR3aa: CASSFPGQGASRQPQHF
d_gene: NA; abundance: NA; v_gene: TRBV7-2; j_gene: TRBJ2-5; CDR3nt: TGTGCCAGCAGCTTCCGGATGCGGGGTTTGGGGGAGCAGTACTTC; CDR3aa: CASSFRMRGLGEQYF
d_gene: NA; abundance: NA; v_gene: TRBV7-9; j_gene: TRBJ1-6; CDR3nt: TGTGCCAGCAGCTTAGATGTCGGGCAGGTCCCTTCACCCCTCCACTTT; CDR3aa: CASSLDVGQVPSPLHF
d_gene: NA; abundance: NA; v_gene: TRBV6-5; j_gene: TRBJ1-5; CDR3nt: TGTGCCAGCAGTTCAACTCAGGGTACTACTCAGCCCCAGCATTTT; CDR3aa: CASSSTQGTTQPQHF
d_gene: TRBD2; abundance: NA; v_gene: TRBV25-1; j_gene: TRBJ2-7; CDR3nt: TGTGCCAGCAGAGGATTATTGAGCGGGGGCTCCTACGAGCAGTACTTC; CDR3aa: CASRGLLSGGSYEQYF
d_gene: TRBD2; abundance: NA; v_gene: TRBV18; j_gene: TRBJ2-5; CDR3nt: TGTGCCAGCTCACCTTGGCGTTTAGCGGGGGGACAAGCCCAAGAGACCCAGTACTTC; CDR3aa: CASSPWRLAGGQAQETQYF
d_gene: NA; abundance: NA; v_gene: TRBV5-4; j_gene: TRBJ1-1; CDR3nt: TGTGCCAGCAGCCCTCGCAATCGGGCGAACACTGAAGCTTTCTTT; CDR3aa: CASSPRNRANTEAFF
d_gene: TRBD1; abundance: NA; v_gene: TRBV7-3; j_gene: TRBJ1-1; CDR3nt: TGTGCCAGCAGCCTTCAGGGGGCAGAAACTGAAGCTTTCTTT; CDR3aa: CASSLQGAETEAFF
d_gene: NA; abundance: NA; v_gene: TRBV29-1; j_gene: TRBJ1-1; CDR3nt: TGCAGCGTTGTGGTACAGGGTAGCACTGAAGCTTTCTTT; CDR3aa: CSVVVQGSTEAFF
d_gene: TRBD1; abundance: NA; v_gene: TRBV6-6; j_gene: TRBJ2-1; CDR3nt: TGTGCCAGCAGTCCCTCACAGGTGACAGGGGGCCATGAGCAGTTCTTC; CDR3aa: CASSPSQVTGGHEQFF
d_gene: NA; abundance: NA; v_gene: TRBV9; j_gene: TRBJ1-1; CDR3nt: TGTGCCAGCAGCGTAAACCCAACAGGGAGGAACACTGAAGCTTTCTTT; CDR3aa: CASSVNPTGRNTEAFF
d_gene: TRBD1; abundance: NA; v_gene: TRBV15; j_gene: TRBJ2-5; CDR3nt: TGTGCCACCAGCAGGGGACAGGAGGGACTGAGAGAGACCCAGTACTTC; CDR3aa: CATSRGQEGLRETQYF
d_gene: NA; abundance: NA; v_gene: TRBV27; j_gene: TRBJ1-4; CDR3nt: TGTGCCAGCAGTTTTCTGGGAGTGGCAACTAATGAAAAACTGTTTTTT; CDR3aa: CASSFLGVATNEKLFF
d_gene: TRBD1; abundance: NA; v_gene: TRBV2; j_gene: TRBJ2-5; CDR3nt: TGTGCCAGCAGCCCGGGACAGGGAGGTGGTGAAGAGACCCAGTACTTC; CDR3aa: CASSPGQGGGEETQYF
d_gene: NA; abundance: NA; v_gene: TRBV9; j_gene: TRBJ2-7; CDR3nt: TGTGCCAGCAGCGTAGGAGTGACAGGTCCCACCTACGAGCAGTACTTC; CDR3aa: CASSVGVTGPTYEQYF